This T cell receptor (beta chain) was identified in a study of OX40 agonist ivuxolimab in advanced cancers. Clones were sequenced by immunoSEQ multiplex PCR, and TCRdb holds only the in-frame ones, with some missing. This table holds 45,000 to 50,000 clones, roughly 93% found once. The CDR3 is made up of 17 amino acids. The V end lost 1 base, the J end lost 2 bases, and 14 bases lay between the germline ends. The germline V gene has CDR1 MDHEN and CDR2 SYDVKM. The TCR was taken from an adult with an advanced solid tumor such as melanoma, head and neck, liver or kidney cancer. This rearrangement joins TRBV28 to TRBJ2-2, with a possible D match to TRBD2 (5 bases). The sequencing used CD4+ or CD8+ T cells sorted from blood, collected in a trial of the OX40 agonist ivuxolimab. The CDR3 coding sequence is TGTGCCAGCAGTTTATTTATTAGCGCATTAAACACCGGGGAGCTGTTTTTT. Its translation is CASSLFISALNTGELFF.